Listed below are T cell receptor beta chains from one sample, sequenced in a study of cytomegalovirus exposure and HLA in healthy donors. TCRdb's table, derived via immunoSEQ multiplex PCR, lists solely in-frame clones and lacks some. The profile covers about 200,000 clones, with roughly four fifths appearing a single time and 1.5% to 2% taken by the ten largest. Sequenced sample: PBMCs. All receptors come from a young man in good health and CMV-seronegative. Both conserved end residues are trimmed from each CDR3. Each record gives: V gene, D gene, J gene, CDR3 protein. D genes are given only for firm matches.

TRBV28,.,TRBJ2-3,ASSLFVLRTDTQY
TRBV4-1,.,TRBJ2-3,ASSQLHTGKDTQY
TRBV27,.,TRBJ2-7,ASSLSGQGTYEQY
TRBV6-5,TRBD1,TRBJ2-2,ASSLGQAATGELF
TRBV30,TRBD2,TRBJ2-2,AWIRLAGVHGELF
TRBV7-6,TRBD2,.,ASSGSGTSGSYEQY
TRBV19,.,TRBJ2-1,ASRQDGYNEQF
TRBV7-4,.,TRBJ1-5,ASSLEDRLNQPQH
TRBV5-1,.,TRBJ2-7,ASSFGHIYEQY
TRBV28,.,TRBJ1-3,ASDGLTTSGNTIY
TRBV6-6,.,TRBJ1-2,ASSWDPLQGGYT
TRBV7-6,TRBD2,TRBJ2-5,ASSLEAGTSGTQY